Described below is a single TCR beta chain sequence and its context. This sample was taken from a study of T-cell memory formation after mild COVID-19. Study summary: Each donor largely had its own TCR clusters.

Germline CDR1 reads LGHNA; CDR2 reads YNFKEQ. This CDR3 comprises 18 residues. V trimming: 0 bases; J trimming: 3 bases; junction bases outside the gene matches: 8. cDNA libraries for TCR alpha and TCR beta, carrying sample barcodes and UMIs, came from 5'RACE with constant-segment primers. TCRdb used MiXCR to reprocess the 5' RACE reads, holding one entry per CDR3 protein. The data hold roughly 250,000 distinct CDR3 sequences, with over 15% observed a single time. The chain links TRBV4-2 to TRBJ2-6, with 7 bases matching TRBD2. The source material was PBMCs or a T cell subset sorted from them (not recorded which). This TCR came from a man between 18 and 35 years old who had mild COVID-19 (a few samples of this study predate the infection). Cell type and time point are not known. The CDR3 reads CASSQEPGGGSGANVLTF. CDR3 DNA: TGTGCCAGCAGCCAAGAGCCGGGCGGGGGAAGTGGGGCCAACGTCCTGACTTTC.